A selection of T cell receptor beta chains follows, all from one sample in a study of blood T cell repertoires in COVID-19. The table came from immunoSEQ multiplex PCR; TCRdb's copy has only in-frame clones and leaves some out. There are over 150,000 clones in the sample; about 85% occur only once, and roughly 0.62% lies in the top ten. Sequenced: peripheral blood. These receptors were taken from a man between 60 and 70 years old with COVID-19, enrolled during active disease. Both conserved end residues are part of each CDR3.

TRBV3-1/TRBV3-2	TRBJ1-4	CASSQARGSEKLFF
TRBV6-5	TRBJ2-7	CASSYSGRGSSYEQYF
TRBV7-2	TRBJ2-7	CASSLMGLAVAYEQYF
TRBV7-6	TRBJ2-5	CASSSTGGRVETQYF
TRBV7-8	TRBJ2-1	CASSLGSGGVGEQFF
TRBV27	TRBJ1-5	CASNRQGVSNQPQHF
TRBV28	TRBJ1-5	CASSPGTGTKHNQPQHF
TRBV7-6	TRBJ1-5	CASSLVSGVNQPQHF
TRBV9	TRBJ1-3	CASSPTGTADTIYF
TRBV7-2	TRBJ1-3	CASSLAPKGFSGNTIYF
TRBV4-2	TRBJ1-1	CASSPEVLNTEAFF
TRBV11-3	TRBJ2-1	CASSPGRHEQFF
TRBV3-1/TRBV3-2	TRBJ2-3	CASSQGTSGGPRF
TRBV28	TRBJ2-1	CASSPTPQGHEQFF
TRBV20-1	TRBJ1-2	CSARSLYGYTF
TRBV2	TRBJ1-4	CASRTDQEKLFF
TRBV3-1/TRBV3-2	TRBJ1-2	CASGPTGNYGYTF
TRBV18	TRBJ2-7	CASSPGLAGGNEQYF
TRBV6-4	TRBJ1-4	CASSDGGLLPATNEKLFF
TRBV7-9	TRBJ2-1	CASLSREQAGNEQFF
TRBV18	TRBJ2-2	CASSLMTGNTGELFF
TRBV7-9	TRBJ2-1	CASSFGTLYNEQFF
TRBV6-4	TRBJ2-2	CASSILAGATGELFF
TRBV9	TRBJ2-5	CASSVATWDRVQETQYF
TRBV14	TRBJ2-7	CASSHLYAGNSYEQYF
TRBV7-2	TRBJ2-5	CASSLALASGGETQYF